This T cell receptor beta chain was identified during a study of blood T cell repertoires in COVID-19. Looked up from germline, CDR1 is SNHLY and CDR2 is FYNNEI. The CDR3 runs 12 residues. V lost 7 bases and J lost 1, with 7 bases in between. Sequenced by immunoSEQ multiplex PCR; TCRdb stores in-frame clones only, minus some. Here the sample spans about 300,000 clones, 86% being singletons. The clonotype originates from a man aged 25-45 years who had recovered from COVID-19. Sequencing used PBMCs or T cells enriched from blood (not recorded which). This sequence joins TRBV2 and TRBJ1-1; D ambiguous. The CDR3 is CASMEGNTEAFF. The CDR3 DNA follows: TGTGCCAGCATGGAGGGGAACACTGAAGCTTTCTTT.